This T cell receptor beta chain was captured in a study of blood T cell repertoires in COVID-19. Study summary: Some COVID-19 samples were acute and others convalescent; all came from the United States, Italy and Spain.

In its sample, this clone was seen a few times. CDR1 is SNHLY and CDR2 is FYNNEI in the germline V gene. Between the trimmed V and J ends, which lost 7 bases and 7 bases, there was a span of 14 bases. The CDR3 loop spans 13 amino acids. Allocation to cohorts depended on clinical history reported by the participants. Assay used: immunoSEQ multiplex PCR; TCRdb lists only in-frame clones, some missing. The sample has roughly 250,000 clones, roughly 87% seen once. The source of this sequence is a woman aged 25 to 39 with acute COVID-19. The chain recombines TRBV2 with TRBJ1-5; TRBD1 might be the D (6 bases). Sequencing was done on a sample of PBMCs or T cells enriched from blood (not recorded which). The CDR3 DNA reads as TGTGCCAGCAACCTGGGGGCAAGCCAGCCCCAGCATTTT. This codes for CASNLGASQPQHF.